The subject of this entry is one T cell receptor (beta chain). The V gene end was trimmed by 4 bases and the J gene end by 5 bases; junction bases not matched to a gene: 10. This CDR3 contains 16 residues. CDR1 is LNHDA, CDR2 SQIVND, per germline (reference sequence). The data belong to a study of regulatory and conventional T cells in RAG deficiency. Conventional CD4+ T cells were sorted from blood as CD25-low CD127-high cells. The data were produced by immunoSEQ multiplex PCR, yet TCRdb's version contains in-frame clones alone and is incomplete. The repertoire has 29,000 or so clones, 90% to 95% of them found once; the top ten carry about 0.16%. These data were also reused for a study on regulatory T cells. That report notes: The PCR used 52 TRBV and 13 TRBJ primers. Patient repertoires had restricted TRB V-J pairs and skewed V and J usage, most in Tregs.

The source of this sequence is a human donor in good health. The specimen was CD25- CD4+ T cells sorted from blood. This chain joins TRBV19 and TRBJ1-1; 10 positions match TRBD1. The CDR3 loop is CASSRAGTGESTEAFF. The CDR3 nucleotides read TGTGCCAGTAGTAGAGCCGGGACAGGGGAGTCTACTGAAGCTTTCTTT.